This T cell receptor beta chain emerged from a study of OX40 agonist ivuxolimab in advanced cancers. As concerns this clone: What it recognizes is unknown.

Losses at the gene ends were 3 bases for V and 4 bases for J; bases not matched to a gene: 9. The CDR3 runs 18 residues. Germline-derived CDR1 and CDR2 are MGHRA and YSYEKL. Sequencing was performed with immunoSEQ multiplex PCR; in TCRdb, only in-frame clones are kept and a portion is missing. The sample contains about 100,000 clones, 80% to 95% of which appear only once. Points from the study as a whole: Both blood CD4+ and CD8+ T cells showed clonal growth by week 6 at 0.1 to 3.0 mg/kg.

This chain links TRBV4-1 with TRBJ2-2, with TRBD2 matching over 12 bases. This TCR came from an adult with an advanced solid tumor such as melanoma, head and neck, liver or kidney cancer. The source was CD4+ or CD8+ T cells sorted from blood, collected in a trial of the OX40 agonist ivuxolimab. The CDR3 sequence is CASSHRLAGVEGTGELFF. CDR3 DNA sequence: TGCGCCAGCAGCCACCGACTAGCGGGAGTTGAGGGCACCGGGGAGCTGTTTTTT.